Sequencing of this T cell receptor (beta chain) was carried out in a study of OX40 agonist ivuxolimab in advanced cancers. Clones were sequenced by immunoSEQ multiplex PCR, and TCRdb holds only the in-frame ones, with some missing. Counted here are about 98,000 clones, less than 90% occurring once; the ten biggest clones make up around 0.82%. V was pared by 9 bases and J by 1 base, with 2 bases of the junction left unmatched. CDR3 length: 14 residues. Per germline, CDR1 MNHNY and CDR2 SVGAGI (reference sequence). The sequenced sample was CD4+ or CD8+ T cells sorted from blood, obtained in a trial of the OX40 agonist ivuxolimab. This TCR was recovered from an adult with an advanced solid tumor such as melanoma, head and neck, liver or kidney cancer. The chain links TRBV6-6 to TRBJ2-2; 10 positions agree with TRBD2. CDR3 amino acids: CASKREGNTGELFF. The CDR3, as DNA: TGTGCCAGTAAGCGGGAGGGGAACACCGGGGAGCTGTTTTTT.